Each of the 6 T cell receptor beta chains below was sequenced from the same sample in a study of Graves' ophthalmopathy and Graves' hyperthyroidism. Scientists amplified the TCR beta CDR3 regions from RNA transcripts. First-round RT-PCR employed HTBI primers, with a second-round multiplex PCR after it. Each CDR3 protein gets one entry after TCRdb re-called the multiplex PCR reads with MiXCR. Among 1 million to 1.3 million distinct CDR3 sequences, about 38% were seen once, and the ten largest hold roughly 11%. The sequenced sample consisted of peripheral blood or thyroid tissue (not recorded which). These TCRs come from an adult man with Graves' hyperthyroidism.

This clonotype was found many times. The chain links TRBV2 to TRBJ2-7; D remains unclear. V shed 7 bases and J shed 9 bases, with 10 bases lying between them. The CDR3 runs 10 residues. Germline V gene data show CDR1 as SNHLY and CDR2 as FYNNEI. For the CDR3, the DNA is TGTGCCAGCAAGTTACACGCGCAGTACTTC. Residues: CASKLHAQYF. Full variable domain (outside the CDR3, taken from reference TRBV2 and TRBJ2-7): EPEVTQTPSHQVTQMGQEVILRCVPISNHLYFYWYRQILGQKVEFLVSFYNNEISEKSEIFDDQFSVERPDGSNFTLKIRSTKLEDSAMYFCASKLHAQYFGPGTRLTVT.

V is TRBV4-1 and J is TRBJ2-5; D remains ambiguous. Per germline, CDR1 MGHRA and CDR2 YSYEKL. The CDR3 contains 16 residues. Trimming took 1 base from V and 2 from J, leaving 14 bases between them. CDR3 coding DNA: TGCGCCAGCAGCCAAGGATGGGTAGGGTCTCAAGAGACCCAGTACTTC. It specifies CASSQGWVGSQETQYF.

The chain uses TRBV14 and TRBJ1-1, with D unresolved. The CDR3 contains 17 residues. The germline V gene encodes CDR1 SGHDN and CDR2 FVKESK. V dropped 0 bases and J dropped 0 bases, with 14 bases sitting between them. CDR3: CASSQEIRAPLNTEAFF. In DNA, the CDR3 is TGTGCCAGCAGCCAAGAGATCCGGGCGCCGTTGAACACTGAAGCTTTCTTT.

This clonotype has ten or more counts. This chain links TRBV7-9 with TRBJ1-6; D gene ambiguous. Germline CDR1 reads SEHNR; CDR2 reads FQNEAQ (reference sequence). The germline V and J ends were trimmed by 5 bases and 5 bases, with 19 bases remaining between them. This CDR3 is 17 amino acids long. The CDR3 here is CASSIVRESLNNSPLHF. The CDR3 DNA sequence: TGTGCCAGCAGCATAGTTCGCGAATCTTTAAATAATTCACCCCTCCACTTT.

This clonotype occurred a few times. As DNA, the CDR3 is TGTGCCAGCAGTTACTTATTAACAGGGAACACTGAAGCTTTCTTT. Its protein product is CASSYLLTGNTEAFF. The chain links TRBV6-2 or TRBV6-3 to TRBJ1-1, with TRBD1 as a possible D gene (5 bases). V was cut by 1 base and J by 1 base, with 10 bases left in between. The germline V gene encodes CDR1 MNHEY and CDR2 SVGEGT. This CDR3 contains 15 residues.

The V gene is TRBV28, the J gene TRBJ2-7; D might be TRBD1 or TRBD2, each matching 5 bases. CDR1 is MDHEN and CDR2 is SYDVKM in the germline V gene. The CDR3 loop spans 16 amino acids. Trimming took 6 bases from V and 2 from J, leaving 20 bases between them. The chain's CDR3 is CASSPFRGLGTYEQYF. CDR3 coding DNA: TGTGCCAGCAGCCCTTTCCGGGGCTTAGGAACCTACGAGCAGTACTTC.